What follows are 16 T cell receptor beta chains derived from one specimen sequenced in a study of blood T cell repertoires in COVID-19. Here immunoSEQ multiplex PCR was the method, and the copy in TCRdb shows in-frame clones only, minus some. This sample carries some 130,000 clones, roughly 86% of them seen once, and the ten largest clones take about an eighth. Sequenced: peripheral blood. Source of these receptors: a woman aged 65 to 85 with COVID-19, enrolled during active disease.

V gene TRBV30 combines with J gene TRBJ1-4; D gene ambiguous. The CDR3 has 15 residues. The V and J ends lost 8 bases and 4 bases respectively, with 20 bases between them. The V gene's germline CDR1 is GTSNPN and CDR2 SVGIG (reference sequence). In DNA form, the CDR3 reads TGTGCCCGATTAGGCGAGGGTCGGGGTAATGAAAAACTGTTTTTT. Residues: CARLGEGRGNEKLFF.

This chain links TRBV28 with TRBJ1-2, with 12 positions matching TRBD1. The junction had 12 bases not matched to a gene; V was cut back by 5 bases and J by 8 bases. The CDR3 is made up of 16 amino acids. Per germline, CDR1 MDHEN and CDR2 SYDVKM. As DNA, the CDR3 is TGTGCCAGCAGTCAAACAACTGGGACAGGGGGCTACGGCTACACCTTC. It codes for CASSQTTGTGGYGYTF.

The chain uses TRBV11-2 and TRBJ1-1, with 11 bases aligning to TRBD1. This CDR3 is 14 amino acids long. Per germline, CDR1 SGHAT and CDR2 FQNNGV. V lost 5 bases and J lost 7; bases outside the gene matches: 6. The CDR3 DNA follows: TGTGCCAGCAGCCCCGCCGGGACAGGGGGTGAAGCTTTCTTT. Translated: CASSPAGTGGEAFF.

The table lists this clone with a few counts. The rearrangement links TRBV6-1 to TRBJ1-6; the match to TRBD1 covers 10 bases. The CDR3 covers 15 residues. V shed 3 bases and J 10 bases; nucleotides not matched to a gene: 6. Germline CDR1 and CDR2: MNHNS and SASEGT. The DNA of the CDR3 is TGTGCCAGCAGTGATTCCGGGACAGGGGCCTCACCCCTCCACTTT. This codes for CASSDSGTGASPLHF.

CDR3 sequence reads: CATSRMGQGGYTF. In nucleotides, the CDR3 is TGTGCCACCAGCAGAATGGGACAGGGTGGCTACACCTTC. The gene calls are TRBV15 and TRBJ1-2; 9 bases are shared with TRBD1. The CDR3 length is 13 residues. Unmatched junction bases numbered 2, after V lost 2 bases and J lost 7 bases. Germline loops: CDR1 LNHNV, CDR2 YYDKDF (reference sequence).

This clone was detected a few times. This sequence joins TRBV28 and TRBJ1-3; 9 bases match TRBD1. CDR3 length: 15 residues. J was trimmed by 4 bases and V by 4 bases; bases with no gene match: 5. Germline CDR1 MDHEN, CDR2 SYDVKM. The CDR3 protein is CASSSGDRAGNTIYF. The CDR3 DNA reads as TGTGCCAGCAGTTCCGGGGACAGGGCGGGAAACACCATATATTTT.

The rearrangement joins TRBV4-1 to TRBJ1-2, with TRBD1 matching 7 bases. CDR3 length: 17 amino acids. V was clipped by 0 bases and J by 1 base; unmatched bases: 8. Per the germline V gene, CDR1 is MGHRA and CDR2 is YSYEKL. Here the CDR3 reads CASSQEWGQSFNYGYTF. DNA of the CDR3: TGCGCCAGCAGCCAAGAGTGGGGACAGTCCTTTAACTATGGCTACACCTTC.

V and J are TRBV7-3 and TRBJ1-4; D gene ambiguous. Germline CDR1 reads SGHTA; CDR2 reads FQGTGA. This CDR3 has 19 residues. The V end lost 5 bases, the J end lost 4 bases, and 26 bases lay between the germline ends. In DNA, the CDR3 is TGTGCCAGCAGCATTACGTCACAGAAACTCGAACACCTTAATGAAAAACTGTTTTTT. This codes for CASSITSQKLEHLNEKLFF.

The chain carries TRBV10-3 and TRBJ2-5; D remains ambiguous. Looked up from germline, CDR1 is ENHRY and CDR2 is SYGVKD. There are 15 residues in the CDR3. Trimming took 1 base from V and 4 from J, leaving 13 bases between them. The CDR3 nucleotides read TGTGCCATCAGTGAGTATGAAGGAGTCGGAGAGACCCAGTACTTC. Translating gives CAISEYEGVGETQYF.

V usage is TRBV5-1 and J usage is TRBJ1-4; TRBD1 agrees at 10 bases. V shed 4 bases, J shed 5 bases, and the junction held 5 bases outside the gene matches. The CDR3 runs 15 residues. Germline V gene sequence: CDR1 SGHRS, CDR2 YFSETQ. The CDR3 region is CASSGRDRGNEKLFF. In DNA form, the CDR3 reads TGCGCCAGCAGCGGCCGGGACAGGGGAAATGAAAAACTGTTTTTT.

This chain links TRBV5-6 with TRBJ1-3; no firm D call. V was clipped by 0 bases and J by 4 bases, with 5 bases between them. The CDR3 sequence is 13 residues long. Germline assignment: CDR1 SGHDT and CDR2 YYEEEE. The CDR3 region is CASSLVRGNTIYF. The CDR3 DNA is TGTGCCAGCAGCTTGGTTCGGGGAAACACCATATATTTT.

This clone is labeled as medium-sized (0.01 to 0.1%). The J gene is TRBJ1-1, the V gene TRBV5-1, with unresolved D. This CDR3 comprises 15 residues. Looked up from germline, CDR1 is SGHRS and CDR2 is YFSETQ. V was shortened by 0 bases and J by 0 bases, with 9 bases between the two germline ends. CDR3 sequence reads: CASSLAAGMNTEAFF. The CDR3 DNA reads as TGCGCCAGCAGCTTGGCCGCGGGGATGAACACTGAAGCTTTCTTT.

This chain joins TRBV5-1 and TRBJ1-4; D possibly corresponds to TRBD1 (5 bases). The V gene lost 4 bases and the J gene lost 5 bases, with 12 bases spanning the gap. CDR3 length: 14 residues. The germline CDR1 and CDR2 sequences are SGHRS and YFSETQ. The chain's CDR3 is CASSRDSPNEKLFF. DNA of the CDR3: TGCGCCAGCAGCCGCGACAGTCCCAATGAAAAACTGTTTTTT.

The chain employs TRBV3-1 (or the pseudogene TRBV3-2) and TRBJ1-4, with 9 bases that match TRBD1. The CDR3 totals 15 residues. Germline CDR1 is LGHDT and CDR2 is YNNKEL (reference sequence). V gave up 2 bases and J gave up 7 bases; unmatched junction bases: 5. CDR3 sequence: CASSQLGQGSEKLFF. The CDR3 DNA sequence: TGTGCCAGCAGCCAATTGGGACAGGGAAGTGAAAAACTGTTTTTT.

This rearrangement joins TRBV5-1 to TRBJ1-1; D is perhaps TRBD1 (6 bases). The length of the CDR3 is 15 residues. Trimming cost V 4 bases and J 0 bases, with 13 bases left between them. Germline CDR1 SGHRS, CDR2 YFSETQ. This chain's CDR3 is CASSHRVGVNTEAFF. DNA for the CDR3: TGCGCCAGCAGCCACAGGGTCGGAGTGAACACTGAAGCTTTCTTT.

As DNA, the CDR3 is TGTGCCAGCAGCTTAGGAGGGACTAACTATGGCTACACCTTC. This codes for CASSLGGTNYGYTF. The J gene is TRBJ1-2, the V gene TRBV11-2; no clear D. This CDR3 contains 14 residues. Trimming took off 1 base at V and 0 bases at J, with 6 bases between the two ends. The germline CDR1 and CDR2 sequences are SGHAT and FQNNGV.